Listed below are T cell receptor beta chains from one sample, sequenced in a study of T-cell memory formation after mild COVID-19. TCRdb processed the 5' RACE reads anew with MiXCR; each CDR3 protein has one entry. The sample lists around 320,000 distinct CDR3 sequences; 28% were seen once. Material: PBMCs or a T cell subset sorted from them (not recorded which). The source is an adult woman who had mild COVID-19 (a few samples of this study predate the infection). Cell type and time point are not known. Both conserved end residues are part of each CDR3. D genes are given only for firm matches. Clone size appears in some rows only: once, few, many, or a class for an expanded clone.

D gene	V gene	J gene	clone size	CDR3 DNA	CDR3 protein
TRBD1	TRBV30	TRBJ2-7	-	TGTGCCTCGACAGGGTACGGCTACGAGCAGTACTTC	CASTGYGYEQYF
TRBD1	TRBV29-1	TRBJ2-1	-	TGCAGCGTTGAAGATGTGGGACAGGGAAACAATGAGCAGTTCTTC	CSVEDVGQGNNEQFF
-	TRBV11-2	TRBJ2-1	-	TGTGCCAGCAGCTCGACACCGTCCGAGCAGTTCTTC	CASSSTPSEQFF
TRBD1	TRBV5-1	TRBJ2-7	-	TGCGCCAGCAGTCCCCCCGGGACAGGGCGCTCCTCCGAGCAGTACTTC	CASSPPGTGRSSEQYF
TRBD1	TRBV19	TRBJ2-5	-	TGTGCCAGTAGTATCGGCGTCAGGGGGCCGGAGGAGACCCAGTACTTC	CASSIGVRGPEETQYF
-	TRBV24-1	TRBJ1-2	-	TGTGCCACCAGTGATAGAGACACAGGCCACTATGGCTACACCTTC	CATSDRDTGHYGYTF
-	TRBV5-6	TRBJ2-6	once	TGTGCCAGCAGCCTGGGGGCGAATGGGGCCAACGTCCTGACTTTC	CASSLGANGANVLTF
-	TRBV5-1	TRBJ2-7	-	TGCGCCAGCAGCTTGGACCCAGGGGGGACCTACGAGCAGTACTTC	CASSLDPGGTYEQYF
-	TRBV7-6	TRBJ2-7	few	TGTGCCAGCAGTCCCCAGGGGATCTCCTACGAGCAGTACTTC	CASSPQGISYEQYF
-	TRBV11-2	TRBJ2-7	few	TGTGCCAGCAGCTTAGCCTTTGGGTCCTACGAGCAGTACTTC	CASSLAFGSYEQYF
-	TRBV2	TRBJ2-5	-	TGTGCCAGCAGTGTTTCTGAGCAAGAGACCCAGTACTTC	CASSVSEQETQYF
TRBD1	TRBV27	TRBJ2-7	-	TGTGCCAGCAGTCCCGGGACAGGGGGCTCCTACGAGCAGTACTTC	CASSPGTGGSYEQYF
-	TRBV29-1	TRBJ2-5	-	TGCAGCGTTACGGGACAATTGGAGACCCAGTACTTC	CSVTGQLETQYF
-	TRBV5-1	TRBJ2-5	few	TGCGCCAGCAGCTTGGCCGGGACCAACCAAGAGACCCAGTACTTC	CASSLAGTNQETQYF
-	TRBV20-1	TRBJ1-1	-	TGCAGTGCTTCAGGACGGACGAACACTGAAGCTTTCTTT	CSASGRTNTEAFF
TRBD1	TRBV7-3	TRBJ2-1	-	TGTGCCAGCAGCTCAGATAGGGACAGGGGCGGAAATGAGCAGTTCTTC	CASSSDRDRGGNEQFF
TRBD2	TRBV20-1	TRBJ2-4	-	TGCAGTGCTAGTGTATATACTAGCGGGAAGCGAAACAAAACCCTAGCCAAAAACATTCAGTACTTC	CSASVYTSGKRNKTLAKNIQYF
-	TRBV27	TRBJ1-1	-	TGTGCCAGCAGAAACACTGAAGCTTTCTTT	CASRNTEAFF
-	TRBV6-1	TRBJ1-1	-	TGTGCCAGCAGTGCAGGACAGTTAGAAGCTTTCTTT	CASSAGQLEAFF
-	TRBV6-5	TRBJ2-1	-	TGTGCCAGCCGACTCGGGACCCTAGACAATGAGCAGTTCTTC	CASRLGTLDNEQFF
TRBD2	TRBV9	TRBJ2-3	-	TGTGCCAGCAGCACCCCTCACGGGACTAGCGGGGGGACAGATACGCAGTATTTT	CASSTPHGTSGGTDTQYF
-	TRBV4-1	TRBJ2-5	few	TGCGCCAGCAGCCACCGTCGGGCAGGGGGGGACCAAGAGACCCAGTACTTC	CASSHRRAGGDQETQYF
-	TRBV30	TRBJ2-1	few	TGTGCCTGGAAGCGAGATTGGGAGGTCCCTGACATTTACAATGAGCAGTTCTTC	CAWKRDWEVPDIYNEQFF
TRBD1	TRBV20-1	TRBJ1-5	-	TGCAGTGCCAGACAGGGGGGCAATCAGCCCCAGCATTTT	CSARQGGNQPQHF
-	TRBV18	TRBJ2-6	-	TGTGCCAGCTCACCGGCTGGGGCCAACGTCCTGACTTTC	CASSPAGANVLTF
-	TRBV29-1	TRBJ2-2	few	TGCAGCGTCCCTCGCACCCTAGGCGGGGAGCTGTTTTTT	CSVPRTLGGELFF
-	TRBV10-3	TRBJ2-7	many	TGTGCCATCAGTGATCTCGGGACCTTCACCTACGAGCAGTACTTC	CAISDLGTFTYEQYF
TRBD1	TRBV3-1	TRBJ2-1	once	TGTGCCAGCAGCCCGGGACAGCCTATGTACAATGAGCAGTTCTTC	CASSPGQPMYNEQFF
-	TRBV6-5	TRBJ2-3	few	TGTGCCAGCAGTTACCACTTAGGGGACCCGAGCACAGATACGCAGTATTTT	CASSYHLGDPSTDTQYF
-	TRBV7-2	TRBJ2-7	-	TGTGCCAGCAGCTTAGAGTACGGGCTCGACGAGCAGTACTTC	CASSLEYGLDEQYF
-	TRBV5-1	TRBJ2-2	-	TGCGCCAGCAGCATCTATCAACGAGCATTAGCGGCCGGGGAGCTGTTTTTT	CASSIYQRALAAGELFF
-	TRBV12-3/TRBV12-4	TRBJ2-1	-	TGTGCCAGCAGTTTTGGGGGTCCGGAGGGGGGCAATGAGCAGTTCTTC	CASSFGGPEGGNEQFF
TRBD1	TRBV7-9	TRBJ2-2	-	TGTGCCAGCAGCTTATCACAGGGGGTGCTGAACACCGGGGAGCTGTTTTTT	CASSLSQGVLNTGELFF
-	TRBV5-6	TRBJ2-2	-	TGTGCCAGCAGCTTGGATTTCGGCAGGATAGAAACCGGGGAGCTGTTTTTT	CASSLDFGRIETGELFF
TRBD1	TRBV7-9	TRBJ2-7	-	TGTGCCAGCAGTGCGTTACAGGGGTCCTACGAGCAGTACTTC	CASSALQGSYEQYF
TRBD2	TRBV20-1	TRBJ2-2	-	TGCAGTGCTAGAGACGATAGCGGGAGCGTATACACCGGGGAGCTGTTTTTT	CSARDDSGSVYTGELFF
-	TRBV29-1	TRBJ2-7	few	TGCAGCGTTGAAGACGGTAGCGACCCATTCTCCTACGAGCAGTACTTC	CSVEDGSDPFSYEQYF
-	TRBV7-2	TRBJ2-3	once	TGTGCCAGCAGCTCAGCGGCAGCGGATACGCAGTATTTT	CASSSAAADTQYF
-	TRBV18	TRBJ2-2	-	TGTGCCAGCTCACCATTGACCGGGGAGCTGTTTTTT	CASSPLTGELFF
-	TRBV11-2	TRBJ2-1	-	TGTGCCAGCAGCACCGTGCAGGGGCTTCACAATGAGCAGTTCTTC	CASSTVQGLHNEQFF
TRBD1	TRBV30	TRBJ2-7	few	TGTGCCTGGAGTGTATCCGGGACAGGGTACGAGCAGTACTTC	CAWSVSGTGYEQYF
TRBD1	TRBV27	TRBJ2-3	-	TGTGCCAGCAGTTTTCGGAGGACAGGCAACACAGATACGCAGTATTTT	CASSFRRTGNTDTQYF
TRBD2	TRBV9	TRBJ2-7	-	TGTGCCAGCAGCGGGACTAGCGGGTACGAGCAGTACTTC	CASSGTSGYEQYF
TRBD1	TRBV20-1	TRBJ1-2	-	TGCAGTGCTTCGGACAGGCCTAACTATGGCTACACCTTC	CSASDRPNYGYTF
-	TRBV18	TRBJ2-7	-	TGTGCCAGCTCACCAGAATACGAGCAGTACTTC	CASSPEYEQYF
-	TRBV7-9	TRBJ1-1	few	TGTGCCAGCAGCTATGGGGTGGCCACTGAAGCTTTCTTT	CASSYGVATEAFF
-	TRBV7-9	TRBJ2-7	few	TGTGCCAGCAGCTCCGGGGACACGGCCCTGGACGAGCAGTACTTC	CASSSGDTALDEQYF
TRBD2	TRBV15	TRBJ2-3	-	TGTGCCGTACGGGAGGGCCCATCAGATACGCAGTATTTT	CAVREGPSDTQYF
-	TRBV30	TRBJ2-7	-	TGTGCCTGGAGTGGGAGGCGGGGCCCCTCCTACGAGCAGTACTTC	CAWSGRRGPSYEQYF
-	TRBV24-1	TRBJ2-3	-	TGTGCCACCAGTGATCCGAGACGGGAGTCTGCAGATACGCAGTATTTT	CATSDPRRESADTQYF
-	TRBV20-1	TRBJ2-7	few	TGCAGTGCTAGCGTGGGGTACGAGCAGTACTTC	CSASVGYEQYF
TRBD2	TRBV7-2	TRBJ2-1	few	TGTGCCAGCAGCCCCAGGACTAGCGTGTTCGATGAGCAGTTCTTC	CASSPRTSVFDEQFF
TRBD1	TRBV12-3/TRBV12-4	TRBJ2-1	-	TGTGCCAGCAGTCCAGGGGGCCAGCAGTTCTTC	CASSPGGQQFF
TRBD1	TRBV15	TRBJ1-4	-	TGTGCCACCAGCAGAGGCAGGGGGCTGGAAAAACTGTTTTTT	CATSRGRGLEKLFF
-	TRBV4-1	TRBJ2-3	few	TGCGCCAGCAGCCAGAAGGGGTCAGGGCCAGATACGCAGTATTTT	CASSQKGSGPDTQYF
TRBD1	TRBV18	TRBJ2-1	-	TGTGCCAGCTCTCCACAGGGGAGCGCGGACAATGAGCAGTTCTTC	CASSPQGSADNEQFF
-	TRBV5-1	TRBJ2-1	few	TGCGCCAGCAGCCCCGACACCTACAATGAGCAGTTCTTC	CASSPDTYNEQFF